Shown below are 30 T cell receptor beta chains from a single sample sequenced in a study of cytomegalovirus exposure and HLA in healthy donors. It was with 60 Vbeta and 13 Jbeta primers that the PCR ran. Produced via immunoSEQ multiplex PCR; TCRdb's table is partial and in-frame only. The sample has about 140,000 clones, 76% seen once. Sequencing input: PBMCs. These TCRs come from a male donor in good health and CMV-seronegative.

J is TRBJ2-7 and V is TRBV21-1; the table's TRBD1 call for D was not verified on the DNA. TRBV21-1 is reported as a pseudogene. The CDR3 spans 16 residues. The CDR3 bases are TGTGCCAGCAGTGACCCTTTGGACAGGGGACAGTACGAGCAGTACTTC. The encoded protein is CASSDPLDRGQYEQYF.

V and J are TRBV6-6 and TRBJ2-5; D possibly corresponds to TRBD2 (5 bases). The closer fit of TRBJ2-7 to the DNA end suggests the J call may be wrong. The CDR3 runs to 13 residues. Germline V lookup: CDR1 MNHNY, CDR2 SVGAGI (reference sequence). CDR3 coding DNA: TGTGCCAGCAGTCTCGGGGTTTTGGGCGAGCAGTACTTC. This sequence encodes CASSLGVLGEQYF.

A few counts support this clone. This rearrangement joins TRBV11-3 to TRBJ2-6, with 11 bases aligning to TRBD1. The CDR3 loop spans 17 amino acids. Germline V gene sequence: CDR1 SGHNT, CDR2 YENEEA. V lost 3 bases and J lost 0; bases outside the gene matches: 1. The CDR3 loop is CASSLGTGGSGANVLTF. The CDR3 nucleotides read TGTGCCAGCAGCTTGGGGACAGGGGGCTCTGGGGCCAACGTCCTGACTTTC.

The chain is built from TRBV19 and TRBJ1-2; no definite D call. CDR3 size: 15 residues. V lost 5 bases and J 2 bases, leaving 15 bases between the germline ends. Germline V CDR1 and CDR2: LNHDA, SQIVND (reference sequence). The CDR3 loop reads CASSSRTSGNYGYTF. As DNA, the CDR3 is TGTGCCAGTAGTTCCCGAACTTCGGGGAACTATGGCTACACCTTC.

This clone has more than one count but fewer than ten. The chain has TRBV13 and TRBJ2-2; 8 nucleotides agree with TRBD2. After removal of 2 bases from V and 6 bases from J, the junction contained 11 bases not matched to a gene. The CDR3 consists of 17 residues. Per the germline V gene, CDR1 is PRHDT and CDR2 is FYEKMQ (reference sequence). The CDR3, as DNA: TGTGCCAGCAGCTTAAGAATTCAGCGGGAGCGAGCCGGGGAGCTGTTTTTT. Amino acids: CASSLRIQRERAGELFF.

This chain joins TRBV5-6 and TRBJ2-5; 9 positions match TRBD1. V trimming: 3 bases; J trimming: 5 bases; junction bases outside the gene matches: 11. Germline V gene sequence: CDR1 SGHDT, CDR2 YYEEEE. The CDR3 sequence is 16 residues long. CDR3 sequence: CASSSVDRGVGETQYF. CDR3 in DNA: TGTGCCAGCAGCTCCGTCGACAGGGGGGTCGGCGAGACCCAGTACTTC.

The chain carries TRBV28 and TRBJ2-7; D remains ambiguous. V was clipped by 5 bases and J by 5 bases, with 13 bases between them. Germline V gene data show CDR1 as MDHEN and CDR2 as SYDVKM. The CDR3 runs to 13 residues. CDR3 nucleotide sequence: TGTGCCAGCAGTGTCCTAGATAGCCACGAGCAGTACTTC. This encodes CASSVLDSHEQYF.

The chain couples TRBV2 to TRBJ2-3, with a weak D call TRBD1 (6 bases). This CDR3 contains 19 residues. V gave up 5 bases and J gave up 3 bases, with 27 bases separating them. In germline, CDR1 is SNHLY, CDR2 FYNNEI. The CDR3: CASSNPPGPQGRVTDTQYF. Written as DNA, the CDR3 is TGTGCCAGCAGTAACCCCCCGGGGCCACAGGGCAGAGTAACAGATACGCAGTATTTT.

The genes are TRBV7-6 and TRBJ2-7; 8 nucleotides match TRBD1. J gave up 1 base and V 3 bases, and 8 bases lay outside the gene matches. The CDR3 runs to 16 residues. In germline, CDR1 is SGHVS, CDR2 FNYEAQ. The CDR3 sequence: CASSFIPGDRSYEQYF. As DNA, the CDR3 is TGTGCCAGCAGCTTTATCCCGGGGGACAGGTCCTACGAGCAGTACTTC.

In DNA form, the CDR3 reads TGTGCCAGCAGCTCGGACAGGGGGCACTCACCCCTCCACTTT. Translation: CASSSDRGHSPLHF. V usage is TRBV5-4 and J usage is TRBJ1-6; 11 bases are a match to TRBD1. The V and J ends lost 3 bases and 10 bases, in that order; junction bases with no gene match: 3. In germline, CDR1 is SGHNT, CDR2 YYREEE (reference sequence). This CDR3 contains 14 residues.

This clone turned up a few times. The chain uses TRBV7-9 and TRBJ2-7; TRBD1 might be the D (5 bases). Per the germline V gene, CDR1 is SEHNR and CDR2 is FQNEAQ (reference sequence). Trimming stripped 3 bases from V and 6 bases from J, with 9 bases between. The CDR3 totals 12 residues. The CDR3 region has the DNA TGTGCCAGCAGCTTGACAGCTCCCGAGCAGTACTTC. Amino acid sequence: CASSLTAPEQYF.

The CDR3 DNA is TGTGCCACCAGCAGACCGAGCGGGGACTACCCAGATACGCAGTATTTT. It encodes CATSRPSGDYPDTQYF. The chain recombines TRBV15 with TRBJ2-3; 7 bases fit TRBD2. This CDR3 is 16 amino acids long. Germline CDR1 reads LNHNV; CDR2 reads YYDKDF (reference sequence). Losses at the gene ends were 2 bases for V and 4 bases for J; bases not matched to a gene: 9.

This clone was detected only a few times. This rearrangement joins TRBV5-1 to TRBJ1-1; possible D gene TRBD1, 5 bases. Trimming removed 0 bases at V and 3 bases at J, with 15 bases between. Germline CDR1 SGHRS, CDR2 YFSETQ. The CDR3 is 16 residues long. In DNA, the CDR3 is TGCGCCAGCAGCTTGGGAGTGGGGGAGGGCTACACTGAAGCTTTCTTT. This sequence encodes CASSLGVGEGYTEAFF.

V usage is TRBV5-1 and J usage is TRBJ2-2; a possible D gene is TRBD1 (6 bases). Germline CDR1 is SGHRS and CDR2 is YFSETQ. This CDR3 region has 16 residues. V lost 4 bases, J lost 2 bases, and 15 bases lay in between. CDR3 nucleotides: TGCGCCAGCAGCCCAGGGGCTAGGTCAAACACCGGGGAGCTGTTTTTT. Translated, it gives CASSPGARSNTGELFF. The whole variable domain, remainder taken from reference TRBV5-1 and TRBJ2-2, is KAGVTQTPRYLIKTRGQQVTLSCSPISGHRSVSWYQQTPGQGLQFLFEYFSETQRNKGNFPGRFSGRQFSNSRSEMNVSTLELGDSALYLCASSPGARSNTGELFFGEGSRLTVL.

The V and J genes are TRBV19 and TRBJ2-1, with D maybe TRBD2 (5 bases). V was shortened by 3 bases and J by 13 bases, with 10 bases between the two germline ends. Germline CDR1 and CDR2: LNHDA and SQIVND (reference sequence). This CDR3 comprises 11 residues. CDR3 sequence (DNA): TGTGCCAGTAGTATCGAGCGGACCCAGTTCTTC. Translation: CASSIERTQFF.

This chain connects TRBV6-5 to TRBJ1-3; D is unresolved. This CDR3 is 15 amino acids long. The germline V gene encodes CDR1 MNHEY and CDR2 SVGAGI. Trimming pared 0 bases from V and 3 bases from J, leaving 9 bases between. CDR3 protein: CASSYSPSYGNTIYF. CDR3 in DNA: TGTGCCAGCAGTTACTCCCCGTCCTATGGAAACACCATATATTTT.

The chain recombines TRBV4-1 with TRBJ2-3; 8 nucleotides align to TRBD1. The CDR3 has 17 residues. After removal of 3 bases from V and 6 bases from J, the junction contained 14 bases not matched to a gene. CDR1 and CDR2 from the germline V gene are MGHRA and YSYEKL. CDR3 region: CASSHLPRDRHLDTQYF. Written as DNA, the CDR3 is TGCGCCAGCAGCCACCTCCCTCGGGACAGGCATCTCGATACGCAGTATTTT.

This clone was recorded a few times. The J gene is TRBJ1-1, the V gene TRBV28; 9 bases line up with TRBD1. CDR3 length: 12 residues. CDR1 and CDR2 from the germline V gene are MDHEN and SYDVKM. J was trimmed by 5 bases and V by 6 bases; bases with no gene match: 1. CDR3 DNA: TGTGCCAGCAGGACAGGGGGGACTGAAGCTTTCTTT. It codes for CASRTGGTEAFF.

This clone showed up just once. Sequence at one end of the junction differs from germline and may be a read error. V usage is TRBV7-9 and J usage is TRBJ2-3; TRBD2 aligns across 9 bases. Looked up from germline, CDR1 is SEHNR and CDR2 is FQNEAQ (reference sequence). The CDR3 length is 15 residues. In nucleotides, the CDR3 is TGTTCCAGCAGCTTAGTGACTAGCGGAACAGATACGCAGTATTTT. This encodes CSSSLVTSGTDTQYF.

The rearrangement joins TRBV27 to TRBJ2-4, with D perhaps matching TRBD1 (5 bases). Trimming cost V 7 bases and J 0 bases, with 16 bases left between them. CDR1 MNHEY and CDR2 SMNVEV come from the germline V gene (reference sequence). The CDR3 sequence is 16 residues long. The CDR3 sequence is CASTSTVTLAKNIQYF. The DNA for the CDR3 is TGTGCCAGCACCTCGACAGTGACCCTAGCCAAAAACATTCAGTACTTC.

As for this clone: The germline gene is not matched at one end of the junction; a read error may be the cause. The V gene is TRBV28, the J gene TRBJ2-7; D is unresolved. The V gene's germline CDR1 is MDHEN and CDR2 SYDVKM. There are 16 residues in the CDR3. CDR3 protein: CASSLPPPRAAYERYF. In nucleotides, the CDR3 is TGTGCCAGCAGTTTACCCCCGCCCAGAGCAGCCTACGAGCGGTACTTC.

This rearrangement joins TRBV4-1 to TRBJ2-7; TRBD2 matches at 8 bases. Germline-derived CDR1 and CDR2 are MGHRA and YSYEKL. V was pared by 4 bases and J by 5 bases, with 7 bases of the junction left unmatched. The CDR3 spans 14 residues. The CDR3 loop reads CASSPLREANEQYF. Written as DNA, the CDR3 is TGCGCCAGCAGCCCGTTGCGGGAGGCGAACGAGCAGTACTTC.

V is TRBV9 and J is TRBJ1-2, with TRBD1 identical over 8 bases. Germline trimming cut 1 base from V and 2 bases from J; bases unmatched to any gene: 10. Germline loops: CDR1 SGDLS, CDR2 YYNGEE. This CDR3 is built from 17 residues. CDR3 protein: CASSVKDRGEGNYGYTF. The CDR3 DNA reads as TGTGCCAGCAGCGTAAAAGACAGGGGAGAGGGCAACTATGGCTACACCTTC.

The chain recombines TRBV5-4 with TRBJ2-5, with D uncertain. The CDR3 is made up of 13 amino acids. The ends were cut back, 0 bases at V and 5 bases at J, with 8 bases in the middle. Germline V lookup: CDR1 SGHNT, CDR2 YYREEE (reference sequence). The CDR3 loop reads CASSLAVGETQYF. For the CDR3, the DNA is TGTGCCAGCAGCTTGGCTGTCGGGGAGACCCAGTACTTC.

For the CDR3, the DNA is TGTGCCAGCTCACCCTCGGACAGGGGGCCTGGCTACACCTTC. It yields the protein CASSPSDRGPGYTF. The V and J genes are TRBV18 and TRBJ1-2; TRBD1 matches at 11 bases. V dropped 3 bases and J dropped 7; count of bases not matched to a gene: 4. The CDR3 extends over 14 amino acids. Germline V gene data show CDR1 as KGHSH and CDR2 as LQKENI.

The J gene is TRBJ2-1, the V gene TRBV7-2; 10 bases are shared with TRBD2. Germline trimming cut 5 bases from V and 5 bases from J; bases unmatched to any gene: 6. Germline V gene data show CDR1 as SGHTA and CDR2 as FQGNSA. The CDR3 runs 15 residues. The CDR3, as DNA: TGTGCCAGCAGCGAAACACTAGCGGGGAACAATGAGCAGTTCTTC. Encoded protein: CASSETLAGNNEQFF.

The chain links TRBV19 to TRBJ1-4, with a tentative D call TRBD1 (6 bases). The CDR3 consists of 14 residues. From germline, CDR1 is LNHDA and CDR2 SQIVND (reference sequence). V lost 8 bases and J lost 0, with 10 bases in between. For the CDR3, the DNA is TGTGCCAGTGCGACAGGTGCAACTAATGAAAAACTGTTTTTT. It is translated as CASATGATNEKLFF.

CDR3 protein: CASSLGLAGVVNNEQFF. CDR3 DNA sequence: TGTGCCAGCTCCTTGGGGCTAGCGGGAGTCGTCAACAATGAGCAGTTCTTC. This chain uses TRBV18 with TRBJ2-1, with 10 bases lining up with TRBD2. Germline V gene sequence: CDR1 KGHSH, CDR2 LQKENI. Trimming took 6 bases from V and 5 from J; bases not matched to a gene: 13. The CDR3 extends over 17 amino acids.

V is TRBV5-4 and J is TRBJ1-2, with 9 bases lining up with TRBD1. The CDR3 length is 15 residues. Germline CDR1 and CDR2: SGHNT and YYREEE (reference sequence). V shed 4 bases and J 7 bases; nucleotides not matched to a gene: 11. In DNA, the CDR3 is TGTGCCAGCAGCCTAAAAACACAGGGGGCGGGTGGCTACACCTTC. It encodes CASSLKTQGAGGYTF.

A single count supports this clone. The CDR3 DNA sequence: TGTGCCAGCAGTTACGGGGGCCGAACTGAAGCTTTCTTT. It specifies CASSYGGRTEAFF. The rearrangement links TRBV6-5 to TRBJ1-1, with a tentative D call TRBD1 (6 bases). The germline V gene has CDR1 MNHEY and CDR2 SVGAGI. The CDR3 covers 13 residues. The germline V and J ends were trimmed by 2 bases and 5 bases, with 9 bases remaining between them.